The 21 T cell receptor beta chains listed next were all sequenced from one sample in a study of blood T cell repertoires in COVID-19. Using immunoSEQ multiplex PCR, the repertoire was profiled, and TCRdb retains in-frame clones only, with some absent. The sample records about 260,000 clones, roughly nine tenths being singletons. Sequenced input: peripheral blood. These receptors were collected from a man aged 40-49 years with active or convalescent COVID-19.

The rearrangement joins TRBV11-2 to TRBJ2-1, with D perhaps matching TRBD1 (7 bases). V dropped 5 bases and J dropped 9 bases, with 20 bases sitting between them. The CDR3 consists of 15 residues. The V gene's germline CDR1 is SGHAT and CDR2 FQNNGV. Written as DNA, the CDR3 is TGTGCCAGCAGCCCACAGATGACAGGGCGGGGTGAGCAGTTCTTC. It specifies CASSPQMTGRGEQFF. Looking up the rest from reference TRBV11-2 and TRBJ2-1 gives the full variable domain: EAGVAQSPRYKIIEKRQSVAFWCNPISGHATLYWYQQILGQGPKLLIQFQNNGVVDDSQLPKDRFSAERLKGVDSTLKIQPAKLEDSAVYLCASSPQMTGRGEQFFGPGTRLTVL.

This sequence joins TRBV19 and TRBJ1-5; 10 bases match TRBD1. Germline V gene data show CDR1 as LNHDA and CDR2 as SQIVND (reference sequence). V trimming: 9 bases; J trimming: 5 bases; junction bases outside the gene matches: 13. This CDR3 contains 16 residues. The CDR3, as DNA: TGTGCCAGCTGGGACAGGGGCGCAGGGGACCATCAGCCCCAGCATTTT. Its protein is CASWDRGAGDHQPQHF.

The rearrangement links TRBV27 to TRBJ2-7, with TRBD2 matching 9 bases. Per the germline V gene, CDR1 is MNHEY and CDR2 is SMNVEV (reference sequence). V shed 5 bases and J 0 bases; nucleotides not matched to a gene: 8. The CDR3 runs 16 residues. As DNA, the CDR3 is TGTGCCAGCAGTCCTACCCTAGCGGGAACCTCCTACGAGCAGTACTTC. This codes for CASSPTLAGTSYEQYF.

This chain links TRBV7-9 with TRBJ2-1, with no clear D. Germline loops: CDR1 SEHNR, CDR2 FQNEAQ (reference sequence). V was pared by 6 bases and J by 5 bases, with 8 bases between. This CDR3 spans 12 amino acids. Here the CDR3 reads CASRPDNNEQFF. The CDR3 bases are TGTGCCAGCAGGCCCGACAACAATGAGCAGTTCTTC.

This chain links TRBV6-6 with TRBJ1-6; no clear D. The germline CDR1 and CDR2 sequences are MNHNY and SVGAGI (reference sequence). V was shortened by 5 bases and J by 0 bases, with 14 bases between the two germline ends. CDR3 length: 17 residues. Here the CDR3 reads CASSPLPASSYNSPLHF. CDR3 sequence (DNA): TGTGCCAGCAGTCCACTCCCAGCGAGCTCCTATAATTCACCCCTCCACTTT.

This clone was recorded only once. This chain's CDR3 is CASSQGHFMNTEAFF. CDR3 bases: TGTGCCAGCAGCCAAGGACACTTCATGAACACTGAAGCTTTCTTT. The V gene is TRBV7-9, the J gene TRBJ1-1, with a possible D match to TRBD1 (5 bases). The CDR3 is 15 amino acids. The V end lost 5 bases, the J end lost 0 bases, and 13 bases lay between the germline ends. Germline V gene sequence: CDR1 SEHNR, CDR2 FQNEAQ (reference sequence).

The chain recombines TRBV27 with TRBJ2-3; maybe TRBD2 (7 bases). Germline V CDR1 and CDR2: MNHEY, SMNVEV (reference sequence). The CDR3 runs to 15 residues. The germline V and J ends were trimmed by 7 bases and 2 bases, with 16 bases remaining between them. The DNA of the CDR3 is TGTGCCAGCACCCCTTGGGGGGGGGCCACAGATACGCAGTATTTT. Its protein is CASTPWGGATDTQYF.

The gene calls are TRBV7-7 and TRBJ1-4, with TRBD1 matching 11 bases. Unmatched junction bases numbered 6, after V lost 5 bases and J lost 7 bases. The CDR3 contains 15 residues. The germline CDR1 and CDR2 sequences are SSHAT and FNYEAQ (reference sequence). CDR3 sequence: CASSQSGTGGEKLFF. The DNA for the CDR3 is TGTGCCAGCAGCCAATCGGGGACAGGGGGTGAAAAACTGTTTTTT.

The CDR3 loop reads CASSQTDGNPYEQYF. As DNA, the CDR3 is TGTGCCAGCAGCCAAACGGACGGGAACCCCTACGAGCAGTACTTC. The V and J genes are TRBV3-1 (or the pseudogene TRBV3-2) and TRBJ2-7; a weak D match, TRBD2 (5 bases). CDR1 and CDR2 (germline): LGHDT, YNNKEL (reference sequence). The CDR3 covers 15 residues. The V end lost 2 bases, the J end lost 2 bases, and 13 bases lay between the germline ends.

The chain uses TRBV24-1 and TRBJ2-7, with 11 positions matching TRBD1. Germline trimming cut 3 bases from V and 5 bases from J; bases unmatched to any gene: 8. The CDR3 has 16 residues. Germline CDR1 is KGHDR and CDR2 is SFDVKD. The CDR3 nucleotides are TGTGCCACCAGTGATCAATCGGGACAGGGGGTTGACGAGCAGTACTTC. Amino acids: CATSDQSGQGVDEQYF.

The chain combines TRBV11-2 with TRBJ2-7; the match to TRBD2 covers 7 bases. Per the germline V gene, CDR1 is SGHAT and CDR2 is FQNNGV. V shed 4 bases, J shed 5 bases, and the junction held 11 bases outside the gene matches. This CDR3 region has 15 residues. CDR3 loop: CASSSLWGGRDEQYF. The CDR3 DNA sequence: TGTGCCAGCAGCTCCCTTTGGGGGGGTAGGGACGAGCAGTACTTC. Together with reference TRBV11-2 and TRBJ2-7, the CDR3 gives the full variable domain: EAGVAQSPRYKIIEKRQSVAFWCNPISGHATLYWYQQILGQGPKLLIQFQNNGVVDDSQLPKDRFSAERLKGVDSTLKIQPAKLEDSAVYLCASSSLWGGRDEQYFGPGTRLTVT.

Here the CDR3 reads CASSRGQGTYEQYF. The DNA for the CDR3 is TGTGCCAGCAGTAGGGGACAGGGAACCTACGAGCAGTACTTC. The chain links TRBV6-5 to TRBJ2-7; 9 bases are shared with TRBD1. Germline CDR1 reads MNHEY; CDR2 reads SVGAGI. V dropped 5 bases and J dropped 2; count of bases not matched to a gene: 4. CDR3 length: 14 amino acids.

This chain joins TRBV2 and TRBJ1-1; D uncertain. Trimming took 7 bases from V and 3 from J, leaving 15 bases between them. The germline gives CDR1 SNHLY, CDR2 FYNNEI. The CDR3 has 14 amino acids. This CDR3 is CASIPSRRDTEAFF. The DNA for the CDR3 is TGTGCCAGCATTCCCTCCCGGAGAGACACTGAAGCTTTCTTT.

With regard to this clone: Within the sample, other DNA sequences also encode this same CDR3. This chain links TRBV5-1 with TRBJ2-2, with 7 positions matching TRBD1. The CDR3 sequence is 15 residues long. Losses at the gene ends were 4 bases for V and 0 bases for J; bases not matched to a gene: 3. Germline V gene sequence: CDR1 SGHRS, CDR2 YFSETQ. CDR3 coding DNA: TGCGCCAGCAGCCCCGGGACAGCGAACACCGGGGAGCTGTTTTTT. Protein product: CASSPGTANTGELFF.

This rearrangement joins TRBV5-1 to TRBJ2-3; D gene unclear. Germline CDR1 and CDR2: SGHRS and YFSETQ. The V and J ends lost 4 bases and 3 bases respectively, with 9 bases between them. The CDR3 is 13 amino acids. The CDR3 nucleotides are TGCGCCAGCAGCGAGCAAGAGACAGATACGCAGTATTTT. Encoded protein: CASSEQETDTQYF. The variable domain in full, with the rest retrieved from reference TRBV5-1 and TRBJ2-3, is KAGVTQTPRYLIKTRGQQVTLSCSPISGHRSVSWYQQTPGQGLQFLFEYFSETQRNKGNFPGRFSGRQFSNSRSEMNVSTLELGDSALYLCASSEQETDTQYFGPGTRLTVL.

The rearrangement uses TRBV28 and TRBJ1-2; a weak D match, TRBD1 (5 bases). The CDR3 has 13 residues. Trimming stripped 6 bases from V and 4 bases from J, with 12 bases between. Per germline, CDR1 MDHEN and CDR2 SYDVKM. The CDR3 here is CASSPGFTYGYTF. The CDR3 nucleotides are TGTGCCAGCAGCCCAGGGTTCACCTATGGCTACACCTTC.

V usage is TRBV9 and J usage is TRBJ2-2, with D possibly being TRBD1 (5 bases). CDR1 and CDR2 from the germline V gene are SGDLS and YYNGEE. The V gene lost 0 bases and the J gene lost 8 bases, with 17 bases spanning the gap. The CDR3 runs 16 residues. The CDR3 here is CASSVEVRAISGELFF. The CDR3 DNA reads TGTGCCAGCAGCGTAGAAGTCAGGGCCATATCGGGGGAGCTGTTTTTT.

The chain recombines TRBV7-9 with TRBJ2-3, with D possibly TRBD2 on 5 matching bases. Trimming left V 3 bases short and J 2 bases short, with 9 bases between. Germline CDR1 reads SEHNR; CDR2 reads FQNEAQ (reference sequence). The CDR3 is 14 amino acids. The CDR3 nucleotides are TGTGCCAGCAGCTTGGTTAGCGCCACAGATACGCAGTATTTT. Its translation is CASSLVSATDTQYF.

V usage is TRBV19 and J usage is TRBJ1-1; D is possibly TRBD1 (5 bases). Germline V lookup: CDR1 LNHDA, CDR2 SQIVND (reference sequence). The CDR3 is made up of 13 amino acids. Trimming shortened V by 1 base and J by 7 bases, and 10 bases separated the two germline ends. CDR3 amino acids: CASSIARDSEAFF. The CDR3 DNA reads TGTGCCAGTAGTATAGCTCGAGACAGTGAAGCTTTCTTT. Drawing the rest from reference TRBV19 and TRBJ1-1, the complete variable domain is DGGITQSPKYLFRKEGQNVTLSCEQNLNHDAMYWYRQDPGQGLRLIYYSQIVNDFQKGDIAEGYSVSREKKESFPLTVTSAQKNPTAFYLCASSIARDSEAFFGQGTRLTVV.

This clone was counted a few times. The chain links TRBV11-2 to TRBJ2-7, with D uncertain. The V gene lost 5 bases and the J gene lost 7 bases, with 12 bases spanning the gap. Germline V gives CDR1 SGHAT, CDR2 FQNNGV. This CDR3 spans 12 amino acids. CDR3 sequence: CASSLPGREQYF. The CDR3 DNA is TGTGCCAGCAGCCTACCGGGTCGTGAGCAGTACTTC.

This chain uses TRBV27 with TRBJ1-6, with D uncertain. The CDR3 has 14 residues. V lost 5 bases and J 8 bases, leaving 13 bases between the germline ends. In germline, CDR1 is MNHEY, CDR2 SMNVEV (reference sequence). CDR3 amino acids: CASSPRLSDSPLHF. The CDR3 bases are TGTGCCAGCAGTCCCCGTCTGAGTGATTCACCCCTCCACTTT.